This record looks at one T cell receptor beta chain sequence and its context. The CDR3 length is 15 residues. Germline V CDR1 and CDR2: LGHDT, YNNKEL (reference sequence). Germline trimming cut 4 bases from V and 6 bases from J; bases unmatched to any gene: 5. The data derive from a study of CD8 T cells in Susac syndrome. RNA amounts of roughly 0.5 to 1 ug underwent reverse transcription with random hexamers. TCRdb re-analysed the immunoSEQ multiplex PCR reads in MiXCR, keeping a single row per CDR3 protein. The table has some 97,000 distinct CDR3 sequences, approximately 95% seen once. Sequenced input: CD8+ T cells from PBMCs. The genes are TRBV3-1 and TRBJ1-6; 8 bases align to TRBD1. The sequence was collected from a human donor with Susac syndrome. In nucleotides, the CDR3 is TGTGCCAGCAGCCCTATGACAGGGGTTAATTCACCCCTCCACTTT. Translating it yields CASSPMTGVNSPLHF.